Below are 28 T cell receptor beta chains sequenced from a single sample in a study of immune heterogeneity within non-small cell lung tumors. The starting template was genomic DNA from bulk tumor, about 600 ng per sample. Several far-apart biopsies were taken per primary tumor during surgery. Curative surgery was undertaken by patients, who had untreated, newly diagnosed non-small cell lung cancer. Amplification of TCR beta CDR3 was performed by multiplex PCR with 32 V and 13 J primers. TCRdb independently ran MiXCR on the multiplex PCR reads; one entry per CDR3 protein. Of several thousand distinct CDR3 sequences listed, approximately 30% were seen once; the top ten hold roughly an eighth. The sample taken for sequencing was lung tumor tissue. These receptors all stem from a man in his 60s with non-small cell lung cancer.

CDR3 in DNA: TGTGCCAGCCTGAGCAGCTCCTATAATTCACCCCTCCACTTT. This gives the protein CASLSSSYNSPLHF. The gene calls are TRBV28 and TRBJ1-6, with D uncertain. V was clipped by 8 bases and J by 0 bases, with 8 bases between them. Per germline, CDR1 MDHEN and CDR2 SYDVKM. The CDR3 is made up of 14 amino acids.

A word on this clonotype: A read error may be the cause here, since a much bigger clone is one base away. V and J are TRBV20-1 and TRBJ2-1; 10 nucleotides match TRBD2. The CDR3 covers 14 residues. Germline loops: CDR1 DFQATT, CDR2 SNEGSKA (reference sequence). This chain's CDR3 is CGVTAGGPYNEQFF. DNA for the CDR3: TGCGGTGTCACAGCGGGAGGGCCTTACAATGAGCAGTTCTTC.

This clonotype was counted only a few times. This chain uses TRBV10-2 with TRBJ2-3, with D possibly TRBD1 on 6 matching bases. Germline CDR1 reads WSHSY; CDR2 reads SAAADI. The V gene lost 4 bases and the J gene lost 2 bases, with 13 bases spanning the gap. The CDR3 runs to 15 residues. The CDR3 DNA follows: TGCGCCAGCAGTGTTCAGGGGCCAGTCACAGATACGCAGTATTTT. This translates into CASSVQGPVTDTQYF.

The chain is built from TRBV7-3 and TRBJ2-2, with a possible D match to TRBD2 (5 bases). V lost 4 bases to trimming and J lost 5 bases, with 14 bases between them. The CDR3 is made up of 15 amino acids. Germline CDR1 is SGHTA and CDR2 is FQGTGA. CDR3 nucleotides: TGTGCCAGCAGCTCTCGGAGGACGTCGACCGGGGAGCTGTTTTTT. Protein: CASSSRRTSTGELFF.

The rearrangement joins TRBV9 to TRBJ2-1; TRBD1 aligns across 8 bases. Germline V gene lookup returns CDR1 SGDLS and CDR2 YYNGEE. The CDR3 loop spans 15 amino acids. V was pared by 0 bases and J by 8 bases, with 7 bases of the junction left unmatched. The CDR3, as DNA: TGTGCCAGCAGCGTAGGGGACAGGCCGGGCCATGAGCAGTTCTTC. Its translation is CASSVGDRPGHEQFF.

This clonotype is labeled as medium-sized. This chain uses TRBV20-1 with TRBJ1-2; TRBD1 is a possible D gene (5 bases). The ends were cut back, 8 bases at V and 4 bases at J, with 17 bases in the middle. From germline, CDR1 is DFQATT and CDR2 SNEGSKA (reference sequence). This CDR3 has 13 residues. CDR3 loop: CSSPDTGIYGYTF. The DNA for the CDR3 is TGCAGTAGCCCGGACACCGGCATCTATGGCTACACCTTC.

This clonotype is deemed medium-sized (0.01 to 0.1%). V is TRBV28 and J is TRBJ2-7; 10 positions agree with TRBD2. The CDR3 sequence is 17 residues long. The germline V gene has CDR1 MDHEN and CDR2 SYDVKM. The V segment lost 2 bases and the J segment 0 bases; nucleotides outside the gene matches: 7. The DNA for the CDR3 is TGTGCCAGCAGTTTAAAGGGACTAGCGCTAAGCTCCTACGAGCAGTACTTC. Translated, it gives CASSLKGLALSSYEQYF.

This clonotype was observed a few times. This chain uses TRBV28 with TRBJ2-3, with TRBD2 identical over 7 bases. CDR3 length: 14 amino acids. V shed 4 bases, J shed 5 bases, and the junction held 6 bases outside the gene matches. Per the germline V gene, CDR1 is MDHEN and CDR2 is SYDVKM. The CDR3 region has the DNA TGTGCCAGCAGTTATGCGGGAGAAAGAGATACGCAGTATTTT. It codes for CASSYAGERDTQYF.

By frequency in the sample, this clonotype is large. The CDR3 DNA follows: TGTGCCAGCAGTGAAATGGGGGCTCAGCCCCAGCATTTT. Protein product: CASSEMGAQPQHF. The chain carries TRBV6-1 and TRBJ1-5; tentatively, D is TRBD1 (6 bases). Germline values: CDR1 MNHNS, CDR2 SASEGT. Trimming removed 2 bases at V and 6 bases at J, with 8 bases between. The CDR3 is 13 amino acids.

This clonotype rates as medium-sized. The chain has TRBV5-8 and TRBJ1-5; 10 bases agree with TRBD1. Germline V gives CDR1 SGHTS, CDR2 YDEGEE. V lost 2 bases to trimming and J lost 1 base; unmatched junction nucleotides: 3. This CDR3 contains 16 residues. This CDR3 reads CASSFWTGGSNQPQHF. The CDR3 DNA reads as TGTGCCAGCAGCTTCTGGACAGGGGGAAGCAATCAGCCCCAGCATTTT.

This clonotype was observed a single time. V gene TRBV7-2 combines with J gene TRBJ1-5; the match to TRBD1 covers 7 bases. The CDR3 consists of 15 residues. Germline trimming cut 5 bases from V and 3 bases from J; bases unmatched to any gene: 7. Germline loops: CDR1 SGHTA, CDR2 FQGNSA. The CDR3 is CASSGGQPNNQPQHF. Here the CDR3 DNA reads TGTGCCAGCAGCGGGGGACAGCCTAACAATCAGCCCCAGCATTTT.

This clonotype ranks as large. This CDR3 reads CASAQVGGVDSPLHF. In nucleotides, the CDR3 is TGTGCCTCAGCGCAGGTTGGAGGGGTAGATTCACCCCTCCACTTT. This chain uses TRBV19 with TRBJ1-6; possibly TRBD1 for D (5 bases). This CDR3 is 15 amino acids long. CDR1 and CDR2 (germline): LNHDA, SQIVND (reference sequence). V was clipped by 11 bases and J by 8 bases, with 22 bases between them.

This clonotype is judged medium-sized. The chain has TRBV19 and TRBJ2-3, with D perhaps TRBD2 (5 bases). Germline CDR1 is LNHDA and CDR2 is SQIVND (reference sequence). This CDR3 spans 14 amino acids. Deletions cut 0 bases from V and 7 bases from J, with 11 bases between. The CDR3 region is CASSIDLGGYTQYF. CDR3 DNA sequence: TGTGCCAGTAGTATAGATCTAGGAGGATATACGCAGTATTTT.

This clonotype ranks as large. J is TRBJ2-7 and V is TRBV30, with no clear D. V lost 4 bases to trimming and J lost 0 bases, with 10 bases between them. This CDR3 is 13 amino acids long. CDR1 is GTSNPN, CDR2 SVGIG, per germline (reference sequence). The CDR3 region is CAWKNGVSYEQYF. The CDR3 DNA follows: TGTGCCTGGAAAAATGGAGTCTCCTACGAGCAGTACTTC. The full variable domain, with the rest looked up from reference TRBV30 and TRBJ2-7, is SQTIHQWPATLVQPVGSPLSLECTVEGTSNPNLYWYRQAAGRGLQLLFYSVGIGQISSEVPQNLSASRPQDRQFILSSKKLLLSDSGFYLCAWKNGVSYEQYFGPGTRLTVT.

This clonotype qualifies as medium-sized. V and J are TRBV27 and TRBJ2-7, with D perhaps matching TRBD1 (5 bases). V was shortened by 4 bases and J by 5 bases, with 9 bases between the two germline ends. The V gene's germline CDR1 is MNHEY and CDR2 SMNVEV (reference sequence). CDR3 length equals 12 residues. Here the CDR3 DNA reads TGTGCCAGCAGTTACAGGAAAAACGAGCAGTACTTC. Encoded protein: CASSYRKNEQYF.

Notes on this clonotype: Relative to the germline gene, one junction end is altered; a read error may explain this. The chain joins TRBV12-3 or TRBV12-4 to TRBJ1-5; D is undetermined. The CDR3 covers 15 residues. CDR3 bases: TGTGCCAGCAGTTTGAGACATAATAGCAATCAGCCCAAGCATTTT. It yields the protein CASSLRHNSNQPKHF.

CDR3 coding DNA: TGTGCCAGCAGCTTAGCGATGGCAGGGAGCGCCGGGGAGCTGTTTTTT. This encodes CASSLAMAGSAGELFF. The genes are TRBV7-9 and TRBJ2-2; either TRBD1 or TRBD2 may fit D (5 bases each). The CDR3 is made up of 16 amino acids. V dropped 0 bases and J dropped 6 bases, with 14 bases sitting between them. Per germline, CDR1 SEHNR and CDR2 FQNEAQ (reference sequence).

The chain uses TRBV5-1 and TRBJ1-1; D possibly corresponds to TRBD1 (6 bases). From germline, CDR1 is SGHRS and CDR2 YFSETQ. The length of the CDR3 is 14 residues. Between the trimmed V and J ends, which lost 0 bases and 7 bases, there was a span of 13 bases. The CDR3 DNA sequence: TGCGCCAGCAGCTTGGATGTGACAGGCCTTGAAGCTTTCTTT. Amino acids: CASSLDVTGLEAFF.

V gene TRBV6-7 combines with J gene TRBJ2-5, with D maybe TRBD1 (5 bases). TRBV6-7 is sorted into the ORF group, with uncertain function. V dropped 11 bases and J dropped 4 bases, with 20 bases sitting between them. The CDR3 has 14 residues. The CDR3 here is CAATPLSGRETQYF. In DNA, the CDR3 is TGTGCCGCAACCCCGCTATCAGGGCGAGAGACCCAGTACTTC.

By its share, this clonotype is large (0.1 to 1%). The rearrangement joins TRBV7-9 to TRBJ2-5, with D tentatively TRBD1 (5 bases). Per the germline V gene, CDR1 is SEHNR and CDR2 is FQNEAQ (reference sequence). The CDR3 totals 14 residues. Trimming took 4 bases from V and 7 from J, leaving 16 bases between them. CDR3 region: CASSSQGEKRTQYF. The CDR3, as DNA: TGTGCCAGCAGCTCCCAGGGCGAGAAGAGGACCCAGTACTTC.

A few counts support this clonotype. J is TRBJ2-5 and V is TRBV20-1; D unclear. From germline, CDR1 is DFQATT and CDR2 SNEGSKA (reference sequence). The CDR3 consists of 11 residues. V lost 6 bases to trimming and J lost 0 bases, with 5 bases between them. The chain's CDR3 is CSAQYQETQYF. CDR3 bases: TGCAGTGCCCAGTACCAAGAGACCCAGTACTTC.

The chain has TRBV19 and TRBJ2-2; the D gene is possibly TRBD2 (5 bases). The germline V gene has CDR1 LNHDA and CDR2 SQIVND (reference sequence). With 5 bases removed from V and 7 bases from J, the gap between germline ends came to 20 bases. This CDR3 comprises 16 residues. CDR3 bases: TGTGCCAGTAGTCTCTCAGTGGGAGCGGAGGTCGGGGAGCTGTTTTTT. This translates into CASSLSVGAEVGELFF.

This clonotype is labeled medium-sized (0.01 to 0.1%). DNA of the CDR3: TGTGCCAGCAGCTTGACGACAGACAATGAGCAGTTCTTC. Protein product: CASSLTTDNEQFF. The chain combines TRBV7-3 with TRBJ2-1; a weak D match, TRBD1 (5 bases). Trimming left V 3 bases short and J 5 bases short, with 8 bases between. The length of the CDR3 is 13 residues. CDR1 SGHTA and CDR2 FQGTGA come from the germline V gene. The variable domain in full, completed from reference TRBV7-3 and TRBJ2-1, reads GAGVSQTPSNKVTEKGKYVELRCDPISGHTALYWYRQSLGQGPEFLIYFQGTGAADDSGLPNDRFFAVRPEGSVSTLKIQRTERGDSAVYLCASSLTTDNEQFFGPGTRLTVL.

By proportion, this clonotype is medium-sized (0.01 to 0.1%). The genes are TRBV27 and TRBJ2-3, with 12 bases identical to TRBD2. Losses at the gene ends were 10 bases for V and 2 bases for J; bases not matched to a gene: 7. CDR1 is MNHEY and CDR2 is SMNVEV in the germline V gene (reference sequence). This CDR3 is built from 15 residues. As DNA, the CDR3 is TGTGCCAAACCCAGACTAGCGGGAGACACAGATACGCAGTATTTT. It is translated as CAKPRLAGDTDTQYF.

As concerns this clonotype: This may arise from a read error, as a much more abundant clone is one base away. The rearrangement joins TRBV20-1 to TRBJ2-2; D is undetermined. This CDR3 is 17 amino acids long. V was pared by 2 bases and J by 5 bases, with 21 bases between. Germline values: CDR1 DFQATT, CDR2 SNEGSKA (reference sequence). The CDR3: CSARWQYVGHGTGELFF. The CDR3 DNA follows: TGCAGTGCTAGATGGCAGTACGTGGGCCATGGGACCGGGGAGCTGTTTTTT.

This clonotype is termed medium-sized. The chain's CDR3 is CASRLTSGSINTQYF. CDR3 nucleotides: TGTGCCAGCAGACTTACTAGCGGGAGTATAAATACGCAGTATTTT. The rearrangement joins TRBV6-1 to TRBJ2-3, with 11 bases matching TRBD2. V shed 6 bases and J 7 bases; nucleotides not matched to a gene: 9. The germline V gene has CDR1 MNHNS and CDR2 SASEGT. The CDR3 has 15 residues.

This clonotype was observed a few times. The CDR3 spells CASSRLAGPYNEQFF. In nucleotides, the CDR3 is TGTGCCAGCAGCCGACTAGCGGGGCCCTACAATGAGCAGTTCTTC. The V and J genes are TRBV6-1 and TRBJ2-1; TRBD2 matches at 11 bases. CDR1 is MNHNS, CDR2 SASEGT, per germline. The CDR3 loop spans 15 amino acids. The V segment lost 6 bases and the J segment 2 bases; nucleotides outside the gene matches: 3.

Regarding this clonotype: With a much larger clone just one base away, this may be a read error. J is TRBJ2-7 and V is TRBV6-2 or TRBV6-3; no firm D call. The V gene's germline CDR1 is MNHEY and CDR2 SVGEGT. Trimming removed 2 bases from V and 2 bases from J, with 13 bases in between. The CDR3 contains 15 residues. CDR3 nucleotides: TGTGCCAGCAGTTACACCACACAGAGTCCCTACGAGCAGTACTTC. This translates into CASSYTTQSPYEQYF.